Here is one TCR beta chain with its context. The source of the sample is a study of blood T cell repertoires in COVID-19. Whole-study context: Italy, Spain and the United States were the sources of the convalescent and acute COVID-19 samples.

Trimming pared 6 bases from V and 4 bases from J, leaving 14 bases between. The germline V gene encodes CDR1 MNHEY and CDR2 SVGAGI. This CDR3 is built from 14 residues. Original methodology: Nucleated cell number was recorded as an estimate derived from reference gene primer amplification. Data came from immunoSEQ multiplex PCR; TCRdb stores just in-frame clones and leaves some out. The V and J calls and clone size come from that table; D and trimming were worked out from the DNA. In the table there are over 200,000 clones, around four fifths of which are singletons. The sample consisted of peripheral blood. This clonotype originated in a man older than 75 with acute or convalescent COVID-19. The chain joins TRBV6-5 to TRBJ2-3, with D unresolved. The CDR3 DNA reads TGTGCCAGCAGAGCAGGTATCAAGGCAGATACGCAGTATTTT. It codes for CASRAGIKADTQYF.